The T cell receptor (beta chain) under discussion was sequenced for a study of regulatory T cells in long-lasting Graves disease. iRepertoire HTBI primers and Arm-PCR of CDR3 regions built TCR beta libraries. TCRdb processed the multiplex PCR reads anew with MiXCR; each CDR3 protein has one entry. The data show some 240,000 distinct CDR3 sequences, roughly 18% seen once. The time point is: newly diagnosed GD, antithyroid drugs for less than 3 months. From PBMCs, RNA was extracted and then used to make the TCR library. J lost 3 bases, V lost 6 bases, and 9 bases had no gene match. The CDR3 is 14 amino acids. Germline-derived CDR1 and CDR2 are DFQATT and SNEGSKA (reference sequence). This sample also appeared in a second study, on T cells in Graves' hyperthyroidism and ophthalmopathy.

This specimen was peripheral blood mononuclear cells (PBMCs), taken at new diagnosis, from a patient treated with antithyroid drugs. The chain joins TRBV20-1 to TRBJ2-7, with 9 bases aligning to TRBD2. This TCR derives from a woman aged 25 to 45 with Graves disease. This CDR3 is CSAATTSGSYEQYF. CDR3 nucleotide sequence: TGCAGTGCCGCAACGACTAGCGGTAGCTACGAGCAGTACTTC.